This T cell receptor beta chain was identified in a study of spatial heterogeneity in lung cancer. Looking at the study overall: Detected sequences consistently included more beta-chain ones than alpha-chain ones. General study findings and limits: Compared with follow-up, resection was when ubiquitous expanded tumor TCRs appeared in blood more.

Time point noted: sample taken at primary tumor resection. Unsorted tumor, nontumor lung tissue or cryopreserved PBMC supplied the whole RNA. TCRdb independently ran MiXCR on the 5' RACE reads; one entry per CDR3 protein. Found here are more than 1,500 distinct CDR3 sequences, roughly 23% of them singletons; the top ten hold roughly 50%. V lost 1 base and J lost 9; bases outside the gene matches: 11. CDR1 and CDR2 (germline): SGHDN, FVKESK. The CDR3 runs to 16 residues. This clonotype is labeled medium-sized. What it binds is unknown. This chain joins TRBV14 and TRBJ2-1; 8 bases map to TRBD2. The specimen comprised PBMCs, sampled at surgery. The TCR was taken from a male donor with early-stage non-small cell lung cancer. The CDR3 sequence: CASSQGRGDLLGEQFF. CDR3 bases: TGTGCCAGCAGCCAAGGGCGGGGGGACCTTCTGGGTGAGCAGTTCTTC.